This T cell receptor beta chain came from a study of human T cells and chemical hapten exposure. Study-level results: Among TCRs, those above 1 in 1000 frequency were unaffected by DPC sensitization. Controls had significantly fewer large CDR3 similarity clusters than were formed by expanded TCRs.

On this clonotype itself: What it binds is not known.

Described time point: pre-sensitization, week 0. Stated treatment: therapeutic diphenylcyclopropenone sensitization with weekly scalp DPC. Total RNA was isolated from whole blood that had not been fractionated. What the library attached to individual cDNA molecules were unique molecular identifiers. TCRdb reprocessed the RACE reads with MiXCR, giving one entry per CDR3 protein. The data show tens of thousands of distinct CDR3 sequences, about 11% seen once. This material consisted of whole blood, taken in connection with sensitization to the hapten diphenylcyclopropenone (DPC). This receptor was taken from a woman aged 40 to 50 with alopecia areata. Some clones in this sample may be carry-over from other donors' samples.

In DNA form, the CDR3 reads TGTGCCAGCAGCCATTGGGACCGTTCCTACAATGAGCAGTTCTTC. Amino acid sequence: CASSHWDRSYNEQFF. V gene TRBV11-2 combines with J gene TRBJ2-1; D tentatively reads TRBD1 or TRBD2 (5 bases each). The V gene lost 5 bases and the J gene lost 1 base, with 12 bases spanning the gap. The CDR3 totals 15 residues. CDR1 and CDR2 (germline): SGHAT, FQNNGV.